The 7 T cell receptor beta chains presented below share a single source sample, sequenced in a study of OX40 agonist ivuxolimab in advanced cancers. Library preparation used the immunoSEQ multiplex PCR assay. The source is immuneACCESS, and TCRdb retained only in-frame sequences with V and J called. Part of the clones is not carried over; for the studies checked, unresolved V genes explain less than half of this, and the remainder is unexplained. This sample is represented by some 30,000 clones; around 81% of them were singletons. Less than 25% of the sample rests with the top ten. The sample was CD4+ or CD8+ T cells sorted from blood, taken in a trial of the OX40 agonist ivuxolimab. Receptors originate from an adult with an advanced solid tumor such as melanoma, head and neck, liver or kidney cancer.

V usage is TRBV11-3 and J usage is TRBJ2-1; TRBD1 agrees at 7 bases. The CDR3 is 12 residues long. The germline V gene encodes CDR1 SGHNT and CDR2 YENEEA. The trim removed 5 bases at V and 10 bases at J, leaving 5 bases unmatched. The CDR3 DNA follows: TGTGCCAGCAGCACCCGGACAGGCGAGCAGTTCTTC. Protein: CASSTRTGEQFF.

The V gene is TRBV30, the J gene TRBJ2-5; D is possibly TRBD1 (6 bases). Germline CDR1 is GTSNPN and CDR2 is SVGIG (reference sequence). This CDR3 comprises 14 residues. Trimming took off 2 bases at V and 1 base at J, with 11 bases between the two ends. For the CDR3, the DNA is TGTGCCTGGAGTCGGGACATACTCCAAGAGACCCAGTACTTC. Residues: CAWSRDILQETQYF.

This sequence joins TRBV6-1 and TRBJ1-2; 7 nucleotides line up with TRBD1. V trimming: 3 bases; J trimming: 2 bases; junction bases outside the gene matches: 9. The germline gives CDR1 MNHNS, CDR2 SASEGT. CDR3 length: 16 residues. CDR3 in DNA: TGTGCCAGCAGTGACCCAGGGCAGGGGGGAAACTATGGCTACACCTTC. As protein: CASSDPGQGGNYGYTF.

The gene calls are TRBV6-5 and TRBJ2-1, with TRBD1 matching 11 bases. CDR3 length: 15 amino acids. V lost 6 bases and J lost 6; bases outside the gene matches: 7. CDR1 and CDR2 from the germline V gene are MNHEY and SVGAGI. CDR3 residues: CASRADRGHGNEQFF. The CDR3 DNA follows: TGTGCCAGCAGAGCGGACAGGGGGCATGGCAATGAGCAGTTCTTC.

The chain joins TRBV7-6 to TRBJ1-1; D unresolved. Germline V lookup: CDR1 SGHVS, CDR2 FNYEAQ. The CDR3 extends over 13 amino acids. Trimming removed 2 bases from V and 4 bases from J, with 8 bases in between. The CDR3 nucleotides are TGTGCCAGCAGCTTAATGGTGGGCACTGAAGCTTTCTTT. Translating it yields CASSLMVGTEAFF.

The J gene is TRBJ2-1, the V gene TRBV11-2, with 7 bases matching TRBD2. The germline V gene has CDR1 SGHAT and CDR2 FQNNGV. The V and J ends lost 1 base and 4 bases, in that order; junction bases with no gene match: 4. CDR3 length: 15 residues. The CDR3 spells CASSLGAGVYNEQFF. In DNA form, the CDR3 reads TGTGCCAGCAGCTTAGGGGCGGGAGTTTACAATGAGCAGTTCTTC.

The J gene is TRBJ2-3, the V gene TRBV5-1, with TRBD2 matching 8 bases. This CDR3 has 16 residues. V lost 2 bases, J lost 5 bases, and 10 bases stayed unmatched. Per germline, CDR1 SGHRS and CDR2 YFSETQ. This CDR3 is CASSFQGAGVGDTQYF. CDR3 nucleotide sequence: TGCGCCAGCAGCTTCCAGGGAGCGGGAGTAGGAGATACGCAGTATTTT.